What follows are 19 T cell receptor beta chains derived from one specimen sequenced in a study of PD-L1 blockade in urothelial cancer. Libraries were prepared by immunoSEQ multiplex PCR; TCRdb keeps only in-frame clonotypes and omits some of them. The data hold tens of thousands of clones, with around 88% observed a single time. This material consisted of PBMCs, taken around atezolizumab (anti-PD-L1) treatment. These receptors were obtained from a man aged 55-75 years with urothelial cancer.

The CDR3 DNA reads TGTGCCAGCAGATCATTGAACACTGAAGCTTTCTTT. Translated: CASRSLNTEAFF. The rearrangement uses TRBV25-1 and TRBJ1-1; no clear D. From germline, CDR1 is MGHDK and CDR2 SYGVNS. This CDR3 has 12 residues. Trimming pared 6 bases from V and 0 bases from J, leaving 5 bases between.

The table lists this clone with a count of one. V is TRBV5-1 and J is TRBJ2-3; no firm D call. V lost 1 base to trimming and J lost 5 bases, with 5 bases between them. Per germline, CDR1 SGHRS and CDR2 YFSETQ. The CDR3 length is 12 residues. Here the CDR3 reads CASSLTGDTQYF. CDR3 in DNA: TGCGCCAGCAGCTTGACGGGAGATACGCAGTATTTT.

The V and J genes are TRBV7-2 and TRBJ1-3, with D uncertain. CDR1 is SGHTA and CDR2 is FQGNSA in the germline V gene. V lost 8 bases and J lost 0, with 14 bases in between. This CDR3 region has 15 residues. CDR3 in amino acids: CASGASSFSGNTIYF. The DNA for the CDR3 is TGTGCCAGCGGAGCCAGCTCTTTCTCTGGAAACACCATATATTTT. Looking up the rest from reference TRBV7-2 and TRBJ1-3 gives the full variable domain: GAGVSQSPSNKVTEKGKDVELRCDPISGHTALYWYRQSLGQGLEFLIYFQGNSAPDKSGLPSDRFSAERTGGSVSTLTIQRTQQEDSAVYLCASGASSFSGNTIYFGEGSWLTVV.

V gene TRBV5-1 combines with J gene TRBJ2-2; the D gene is possibly TRBD2 (6 bases). This CDR3 comprises 14 residues. Trimming took 4 bases from V and 8 from J, leaving 15 bases between them. Germline CDR1 is SGHRS and CDR2 is YFSETQ. This chain's CDR3 is CASSPGLGSGELFF. The CDR3, as DNA: TGCGCCAGCAGCCCGGGACTTGGTTCTGGGGAGCTGTTTTTT.

The chain couples TRBV7-8 to TRBJ2-3, with D possibly matching TRBD2 (6 bases). Germline values: CDR1 SGHVS, CDR2 FQNEAQ. Trimming pared 3 bases from V and 6 bases from J, leaving 10 bases between. The CDR3 spans 13 residues. CDR3 protein: CASSFRGSDTQYF. As DNA, the CDR3 is TGTGCCAGCAGCTTCCGGGGGTCCGATACGCAGTATTTT.

The chain links TRBV7-3 to TRBJ2-1, with 9 nucleotides matching TRBD2. The CDR3 covers 16 residues. Germline lookup yields CDR1 SGHTA and CDR2 FQGTGA. J was trimmed by 2 bases and V by 1 base; bases with no gene match: 3. The CDR3 sequence: CASSLRTSVPYNEQFF. The CDR3 DNA reads as TGTGCCAGCAGCTTAAGGACTAGCGTACCCTACAATGAGCAGTTCTTC.

The chain joins TRBV10-3 to TRBJ2-1, with 10 bases identical to TRBD1. The CDR3 runs 13 residues. With 10 bases clipped from V and 4 bases from J, the junction kept 4 bases outside the gene matches. In germline, CDR1 is ENHRY, CDR2 SYGVKD. This chain's CDR3 is CATDRGLYNEQFF. As DNA, the CDR3 is TGTGCCACCGACAGGGGGCTTTACAATGAGCAGTTCTTC.

The chain carries TRBV5-1 and TRBJ2-3; possibly TRBD1 for D (6 bases). Trimming left V 4 bases short and J 10 bases short, with 16 bases between. Germline loops: CDR1 SGHRS, CDR2 YFSETQ. The CDR3 has 13 amino acids. The CDR3 region has the DNA TGCGCCAGCAGCGAAACCCACAGGGAACCGCAGTATTTT. It specifies CASSETHREPQYF.

The V call is TRBV5-1, the J call TRBJ1-3, with 8 bases fitting TRBD1. The CDR3 has 14 amino acids. Germline V CDR1 and CDR2: SGHRS, YFSETQ. The ends lost 3 bases at V and 4 bases at J; junction bases unmatched: 3. The CDR3 coding sequence is TGCGCCAGCAGCTACGGGACAGGCGGAAACACCATATATTTT. Its protein is CASSYGTGGNTIYF.

This clone came up a few times. This chain joins TRBV5-1 and TRBJ2-7; D unresolved. The CDR3 is made up of 12 amino acids. Trimming shortened V by 0 bases and J by 5 bases, and 6 bases separated the two germline ends. Germline V gives CDR1 SGHRS, CDR2 YFSETQ. The CDR3 loop is CASSLVTDEQYF. The CDR3 DNA reads as TGCGCCAGCAGCTTGGTTACGGACGAGCAGTACTTC.

This chain uses TRBV7-4 with TRBJ2-7; the D is unclear. V dropped 11 bases and J dropped 8 bases, with 7 bases sitting between them. The CDR3 contains 8 residues. Germline loops: CDR1 SGHVT, CDR2 SQSDAQ. As DNA, the CDR3 is TGTGCCGCCTCTAAGCAGTACTTC. It yields the protein CAASKQYF.

The chain has TRBV10-3 and TRBJ1-1; D is perhaps TRBD1 (6 bases). V was trimmed by 2 bases and J by 0 bases, leaving 10 bases between them. This CDR3 has 15 residues. Germline CDR1 ENHRY, CDR2 SYGVKD. The CDR3 loop reads CAISEGQMVNTEAFF. The CDR3, as DNA: TGTGCCATCAGTGAGGGACAGATGGTGAACACTGAAGCTTTCTTT.

The rearrangement joins TRBV10-3 to TRBJ2-1; 7 bases map to TRBD2. The CDR3 consists of 14 residues. The germline V gene encodes CDR1 ENHRY and CDR2 SYGVKD. The ends lost 6 bases at V and 4 bases at J; junction bases unmatched: 6. CDR3 sequence (DNA): TGTGCCATCAGGAGCGGGATACCATACAATGAGCAGTTCTTC. Its protein is CAIRSGIPYNEQFF.

This chain joins TRBV6-1 and TRBJ1-1; no reliable D call. The V and J ends lost 8 bases and 0 bases respectively, with 10 bases between them. Looked up from germline, CDR1 is MNHNS and CDR2 is SASEGT. The CDR3 covers 13 residues. CDR3: CASPGPLNTEAFF. CDR3 coding DNA: TGTGCCAGCCCCGGTCCCTTGAACACTGAAGCTTTCTTT.

This clone appeared a few times. The V gene is TRBV4-2, the J gene TRBJ1-6, with TRBD1 matching over 8 bases. Trimming removed 1 base from V and 7 bases from J; junction bases left unmatched: 12. This CDR3 region has 18 residues. The germline V gene has CDR1 LGHNA and CDR2 YNFKEQ. For the CDR3, the DNA is TGTGCCAGCAGCCAAGGAGGGGACAGGTTCTCCAGCAATTCACCCCTCCACTTT. It is translated as CASSQGGDRFSSNSPLHF.

The chain uses TRBV2 and TRBJ2-3; maybe TRBD2 (7 bases). Germline-derived CDR1 and CDR2 are SNHLY and FYNNEI. The CDR3 consists of 14 residues. V lost 4 bases and J 1 base, leaving 9 bases between the germline ends. CDR3 nucleotide sequence: TGTGCCAGCAGTGGGGGGGGCCGCACAGATACGCAGTATTTT. Residues: CASSGGGRTDTQYF.

This clone was recorded a few times. V is TRBV7-9 and J is TRBJ1-5, with TRBD1 as a possible D gene (6 bases). Germline V gene lookup returns CDR1 SEHNR and CDR2 FQNEAQ (reference sequence). Trimming took 5 bases from V and 5 from J, leaving 10 bases between them. This CDR3 comprises 13 residues. The CDR3 nucleotides are TGTGCCAGCAGCATGGGACAAGATCAGCCCCAGCATTTT. The encoded protein is CASSMGQDQPQHF.

V usage is TRBV5-1 and J usage is TRBJ2-5, with D maybe TRBD1 (6 bases). Germline CDR1 is SGHRS and CDR2 is YFSETQ. The CDR3 is made up of 14 amino acids. V gave up 0 bases and J gave up 1 base, with 7 bases separating them. The CDR3 protein is CASSLAGAQETQYF. DNA for the CDR3: TGCGCCAGCAGCTTGGCAGGGGCCCAAGAGACCCAGTACTTC.

The V gene is TRBV5-1, the J gene TRBJ2-7, with 13 bases that match TRBD2. Trimming at V came to 4 bases and at J to 2 bases, leaving 0 bases not matched to a gene. Germline CDR1 reads SGHRS; CDR2 reads YFSETQ. The CDR3 extends over 14 amino acids. CDR3 protein: CASSTSGGAYEQYF. CDR3 DNA sequence: TGCGCCAGCAGCACTAGCGGGGGGGCCTACGAGCAGTACTTC.